This passage covers 24 T cell receptor beta chains from one sample sequenced in a study of T cells after yellow fever vaccination. TCRdb ran MiXCR on the 5' RACE reads and lists one entry per CDR3 protein. The sample includes a few hundred thousand distinct CDR3 sequences, around a sixth of them seen just once. Specimen: PBMCs, collected before the yellow fever booster vaccination. Receptor source: a man in his late teens or twenties who received the YFV17D yellow fever vaccine.

The chain employs TRBV2 and TRBJ2-4; a weak D match, TRBD2 (6 bases). The ends were cut back, 3 bases at V and 7 bases at J, with 10 bases in the middle. This CDR3 is 13 amino acids long. Germline V gene sequence: CDR1 SNHLY, CDR2 FYNNEI. CDR3 amino acids: CASSEEGGNIQYF. The CDR3, as DNA: TGTGCCAGCAGTGAGGAGGGTGGGAACATTCAGTACTTC.

This clonotype was detected only a few times. CDR3 loop: CASSYAGGRTDTQYF. The CDR3 DNA reads as TGTGCCAGCAGTTACGCGGGGGGACGCACAGATACGCAGTATTTT. The rearrangement uses TRBV6-6 and TRBJ2-3, with 8 bases that match TRBD2. The CDR3 consists of 15 residues. J was trimmed by 1 base and V by 2 bases; bases with no gene match: 2. Per germline, CDR1 MNHNY and CDR2 SVGAGI (reference sequence).

The chain recombines TRBV20-1 with TRBJ1-1; tentatively, D is TRBD1 (6 bases). Germline CDR1 and CDR2: DFQATT and SNEGSKA (reference sequence). The CDR3 contains 14 residues. V was clipped by 3 bases and J by 0 bases, with 11 bases between them. CDR3 nucleotide sequence: TGCAGTGCTAGGGGGGGCAGCATGAACACTGAAGCTTTCTTT. The encoded protein is CSARGGSMNTEAFF.

The rearrangement joins TRBV7-2 to TRBJ1-2, with no clear D. In germline, CDR1 is SGHTA, CDR2 FQGNSA. V was shortened by 2 bases and J by 2 bases, with 6 bases between the two germline ends. CDR3 length: 13 amino acids. CDR3: CASSLFGNYGYTF. CDR3 DNA sequence: TGTGCCAGCAGCTTATTCGGGAACTATGGCTACACCTTC.

The sample holds a few counts of this clonotype. V gene TRBV5-4 combines with J gene TRBJ2-3, with TRBD2 matching over 11 bases. This CDR3 has 16 residues. The trim removed 0 bases at V and 1 base at J, leaving 1 base unmatched. Germline V CDR1 and CDR2: SGHNT, YYREEE (reference sequence). The CDR3 DNA follows: TGTGCCAGCAGCTTGGTACTAGCGGGGGGCACAGATACGCAGTATTTT. Encoded protein: CASSLVLAGGTDTQYF. Full variable domain (missing parts from reference TRBV5-4 and TRBJ2-3): ETGVTQSPTHLIKTRGQQVTLRCSSQSGHNTVSWYQQALGQGPQFIFQYYREEENGRGNFPPRFSGLQFPNYSSELNVNALELDDSALYLCASSLVLAGGTDTQYFGPGTRLTVL.

This clonotype was picked up a small number of times. This CDR3 reads CASSQGEPTNEKLFF. Written as DNA, the CDR3 is TGCGCCAGCAGCCAAGGGGAGCCAACTAATGAAAAACTGTTTTTT. The chain joins TRBV4-1 to TRBJ1-4; D is unclear. The CDR3 loop spans 15 amino acids. The germline CDR1 and CDR2 sequences are MGHRA and YSYEKL. V shed 1 base and J shed 0 bases, with 6 bases lying between them.

This clonotype was picked up many times. J is TRBJ2-7 and V is TRBV5-1; TRBD1 is a possible D gene (7 bases). The CDR3 contains 11 residues. The germline CDR1 and CDR2 sequences are SGHRS and YFSETQ. The V and J ends lost 2 bases and 11 bases respectively, with 11 bases between them. DNA for the CDR3: TGCGCCAGCAGCTTCGACAGGGAGGAGTACTTC. Its translation: CASSFDREEYF.

This clonotype was picked up many times. The rearrangement uses TRBV2 and TRBJ2-2, with 15 nucleotides matching TRBD2. CDR1 and CDR2 (germline): SNHLY, FYNNEI. CDR3 length: 18 amino acids. V lost 3 bases, J lost 4 bases, and 6 bases stayed unmatched. The CDR3 DNA is TGTGCCAGCAGTGACCTCGGACTAGCGGGGGGGCCCACCGGGGAGCTGTTTTTT. Translated, it gives CASSDLGLAGGPTGELFF.

Ten or more counts support this clonotype. The chain joins TRBV5-1 to TRBJ2-3; no definite D call. V gave up 0 bases and J gave up 6 bases, with 14 bases separating them. Germline V CDR1 and CDR2: SGHRS, YFSETQ. The CDR3 has 15 amino acids. Written as DNA, the CDR3 is TGCGCCAGCAGCTTGGAACCAGCGCCCCACGATACGCAGTATTTT. Amino acids: CASSLEPAPHDTQYF.

In its sample, this clonotype was seen a few times. As DNA, the CDR3 is TGTGCCAGCAGCGTAGGTCTAGGGGTTGGGGCCAACGTCCTGACTTTC. Its translation is CASSVGLGVGANVLTF. This chain joins TRBV9 and TRBJ2-6; D might be TRBD1 (5 bases). V shed 0 bases and J shed 3 bases, with 10 bases lying between them. The length of the CDR3 is 16 residues. Per germline, CDR1 SGDLS and CDR2 YYNGEE. Based on the CDR3 plus reference TRBV9 and TRBJ2-6, the full variable domain is DSGVTQTPKHLITATGQRVTLRCSPRSGDLSVYWYQQSLDQGLQFLIQYYNGEERAKGNILERFSAQQFPDLHSELNLSSLELGDSALYFCASSVGLGVGANVLTFGAGSRLTVL.

The rearrangement joins TRBV6-6 to TRBJ2-7; the D gene could be TRBD1 or TRBD2 (5 bases each). CDR3 length: 13 residues. Germline CDR1 is MNHNY and CDR2 is SVGAGI (reference sequence). Deletions cut 8 bases from V and 6 bases from J, with 17 bases between. CDR3 loop: CASSPGPGTEQYF. In DNA form, the CDR3 reads TGTGCCAGCTCCCCGGGGCCGGGAACCGAGCAGTACTTC.

J is TRBJ1-2 and V is TRBV12-3 or TRBV12-4; tentative D call: TRBD1 (5 bases). This CDR3 is 13 amino acids long. V lost 6 bases and J 8 bases, leaving 16 bases between the germline ends. The DNA of the CDR3 is TGTGCCAGCAGGGGCGAAGGGGACTGGGGCTACACCTTC. Its translation: CASRGEGDWGYTF.

This clonotype was counted ten times or more. V usage is TRBV29-1 and J usage is TRBJ1-4; D remains ambiguous. The CDR3 extends over 14 amino acids. Germline CDR1 SQVTM, CDR2 ANQGSEA. Trimming took off 7 bases at V and 4 bases at J, with 16 bases between the two ends. The CDR3: CSANVGGRNEKLFF. The DNA of the CDR3 is TGCAGCGCAAATGTCGGCGGCCGTAATGAAAAACTGTTTTTT.

This clonotype was seen a few times. This chain uses TRBV3-1 with TRBJ1-2, with D hard to call. The germline gives CDR1 LGHDT, CDR2 YNNKEL (reference sequence). CDR3 length: 14 amino acids. Trimming took off 3 bases at V and 3 bases at J, with 11 bases between the two ends. The CDR3 DNA is TGTGCCAGCAGCCACAGGCTAGGTGACTATGGCTACACCTTC. Translated, it gives CASSHRLGDYGYTF.

This rearrangement joins TRBV5-5 to TRBJ2-5; D gene unclear. The CDR3 runs to 12 residues. V dropped 7 bases and J dropped 0 bases, with 7 bases sitting between them. Germline CDR1 SGHKS, CDR2 YYEKEE (reference sequence). The CDR3, as DNA: TGTGCCAGCGGGCCCAACCAAGAGACCCAGTACTTC. Protein: CASGPNQETQYF.

This clonotype was counted a few times. This chain uses TRBV6-6 with TRBJ2-3; no clear D. V dropped 0 bases and J dropped 2 bases, with 6 bases sitting between them. Per germline, CDR1 MNHNY and CDR2 SVGAGI (reference sequence). The CDR3 runs to 14 residues. This CDR3 reads CASSYSLYTDTQYF. Here the CDR3 DNA reads TGTGCCAGCAGTTACTCCCTTTACACAGATACGCAGTATTTT.

This clonotype was detected only a few times. This chain links TRBV4-1 with TRBJ1-1, with D unresolved. V lost 0 bases and J lost 1, with 15 bases in between. CDR3 length equals 17 residues. Looked up from germline, CDR1 is MGHRA and CDR2 is YSYEKL. In DNA form, the CDR3 reads TGCGCCAGCAGCCAAGATCTGTCCAGTTACTCGAACACTGAAGCTTTCTTT. This codes for CASSQDLSSYSNTEAFF.

This clonotype was detected only a few times. CDR3 loop: CASGFIGNTEAFF. CDR3 nucleotide sequence: TGTGCTAGTGGTTTTATAGGGAACACTGAAGCTTTCTTT. The chain joins TRBV12-5 to TRBJ1-1, with D hard to call. V was trimmed by 3 bases and J by 1 base, leaving 6 bases between them. Germline V gene lookup returns CDR1 LGHNT and CDR2 FRNRAP. The CDR3 contains 13 residues.

This clonotype was picked up a small number of times. The chain links TRBV5-1 to TRBJ1-2; TRBD1 might be the D (6 bases). The CDR3 length is 14 residues. The V gene's germline CDR1 is SGHRS and CDR2 YFSETQ. The ends were cut back, 3 bases at V and 0 bases at J, with 9 bases in the middle. The DNA of the CDR3 is TGCGCCAGCAGCTGGACAGCAGCTAACTATGGCTACACCTTC. Translation gives CASSWTAANYGYTF.

This clonotype turned up a few times. In DNA, the CDR3 is TGTGCCAGCAGCTTGGCCCAGGGAAACATTCAGTACTTC. Encoded protein: CASSLAQGNIQYF. This chain joins TRBV5-5 and TRBJ2-4; weak D call: TRBD1 (5 bases). V lost 0 bases and J 6 bases, leaving 7 bases between the germline ends. The germline V gene has CDR1 SGHKS and CDR2 YYEKEE (reference sequence). The CDR3 extends over 13 amino acids. The whole variable domain, remainder taken from reference TRBV5-5 and TRBJ2-4, is DAGVTQSPTHLIKTRGQQVTLRCSPISGHKSVSWYQQVLGQGPQFIFQYYEKEERGRGNFPDRFSARQFPNYSSELNVNALLLGDSALYLCASSLAQGNIQYFGAGTRLSVL.

This chain uses TRBV9 with TRBJ2-3; D might be TRBD2 (6 bases). Germline CDR1 SGDLS, CDR2 YYNGEE. This CDR3 is built from 14 residues. V lost 0 bases and J 6 bases, leaving 11 bases between the germline ends. CDR3 sequence reads: CASSVGAGSDTQYF. The CDR3 nucleotides are TGTGCCAGCAGCGTAGGTGCGGGATCGGATACGCAGTATTTT.

This chain links TRBV7-8 with TRBJ2-5; D possibly corresponds to TRBD2 (7 bases). The CDR3 covers 15 residues. V dropped 4 bases and J dropped 6 bases, with 18 bases sitting between them. Germline values: CDR1 SGHVS, CDR2 FQNEAQ. CDR3 in DNA: TGTGCCAGCAGCTCTTTAGGGGGGGATGTGAAGACCCAGTACTTC. Translated, it gives CASSSLGGDVKTQYF. Full variable domain (rest looked up from reference TRBV7-8 and TRBJ2-5): GAGVSQSPRYKVAKRGQDVALRCDPISGHVSLFWYQQALGQGPEFLTYFQNEAQLDKSGLPSDRFFAERPEGSVSTLKIQRTQQEDSAVYLCASSSLGGDVKTQYFGPGTRLLVL.

CDR3: CASSPEDRASTDTQYF. As DNA, the CDR3 is TGTGCCAGCAGCCCCGAGGACAGAGCTAGCACAGATACGCAGTATTTT. The chain carries TRBV28 and TRBJ2-3; D may be TRBD1 (6 bases). Deletions cut 6 bases from V and 0 bases from J, with 16 bases between. The germline V gene encodes CDR1 MDHEN and CDR2 SYDVKM. The CDR3 runs to 16 residues. Combining the CDR3 with reference TRBV28 and TRBJ2-3 gives the whole variable domain DVKVTQSSRYLVKRTGEKVFLECVQDMDHENMFWYRQDPGLGLRLIYFSYDVKMKEKGDIPEGYSVSREKKERFSLILESASTNQTSMYLCASSPEDRASTDTQYFGPGTRLTVL.

The V gene is TRBV3-1, the J gene TRBJ2-3; 9 bases are shared with TRBD1. CDR3 length: 17 amino acids. Germline CDR1 is LGHDT and CDR2 is YNNKEL (reference sequence). V trimming: 0 bases; J trimming: 5 bases; junction bases outside the gene matches: 9. The CDR3 bases are TGTGCCAGCAGCCAAGATCGGGGGACAGGGTATGGAGATACGCAGTATTTT. Its protein is CASSQDRGTGYGDTQYF.